Listed below are T cell receptor beta chains from one sample, sequenced in a study of graft-versus-host responses after intestinal transplantation. Antigens of these TCRs are unknown. Libraries were prepared by immunoSEQ multiplex PCR; TCRdb keeps only in-frame clonotypes and omits some of them. This sample has under 65,000 clones, with approximately 94% found just once. This specimen was unstimulated CD4+ T cells sorted from spleen or lymph node cells, taken before transplant. All receptors come from a human donor who was the organ donor for an intestinal transplant. CDR3s include the opening cysteine and the closing phenylalanine or tryptophan. The D gene is left open where the match is weak. Clone sizes are given selectively: once, few, many, or a class where the clone is expanded.

j_call	v_call	d_call	clone_size	cdr3_aa	cdr3_nt
TRBJ1-6	TRBV6-1	TRBD1	NA	CASSYGQGNSPLHF	TGTGCCAGCAGTTATGGACAGGGCAATTCACCCCTCCACTTT
TRBJ1-2	TRBV7-9	NA	NA	CASSLGSQGYTF	TGTGCCAGCAGCTTGGGGAGTCAGGGCTACACCTTC
TRBJ1-2	TRBV5-6	NA	NA	CASSLGRRNYGYTF	TGTGCCAGCAGCTTGGGGAGGCGTAACTATGGCTACACCTTC
TRBJ2-1	TRBV10-2	TRBD2	NA	CASSGGLAGVNEQFF	TGCGCCAGCAGTGGGGGACTAGCGGGGGTCAATGAGCAGTTCTTC
TRBJ2-3	TRBV5-1	NA	NA	CASSLAWGTDTQYF	TGCGCCAGCAGCTTGGCCTGGGGCACAGATACGCAGTATTTT
TRBJ1-5	TRBV4-1	NA	NA	CASSHGTSRDFSNQPQHF	TGCGCCAGCAGCCATGGAACTAGCCGGGACTTTAGCAATCAGCCCCAGCATTTT
TRBJ2-3	TRBV5-3	TRBD2	NA	CARTLRASILAGGADTQYF	TGTGCCAGAACCCTTAGGGCTAGTATCCTAGCGGGGGGGGCAGATACGCAGTATTTT
TRBJ2-3	TRBV2	NA	NA	CASSRDRFGTDTQYF	TGTGCCAGCAGTAGAGACAGGTTTGGGACAGATACGCAGTATTTT
TRBJ2-7	TRBV7-9	NA	few	CASTAKSYEQYF	TGTGCCAGCACCGCCAAGTCTTACGAGCAGTACTTC
TRBJ2-1	TRBV21-1	NA	NA	CASSSLAGGYNEQFF	TGTGCCAGCAGCTCTCTAGCGGGGGGATACAATGAGCAGTTCTTC
TRBJ2-1	TRBV19	TRBD2	NA	CASSKGLAIYNEQFF	TGTGCCAGTAGTAAGGGACTAGCGATTTACAATGAGCAGTTCTTC